The TCR beta chain described here comes from a study of shared clonotypes between healthy human individuals. Findings and caveats of the study: A handful of donors showed sharing of approximately 5% of naive CD4 clonotypes. Some clonotypes were shared by all four sorted-subset donors, while others were not shared. The non-shared ones had lower generation probabilities than the shared ones.

Points on this clone: Its antigen is currently unknown.

Nashville, Tennessee was home to all donors, who were Caucasian adults. Each subset's genomic DNA was split evenly across several immunoSEQ plates. Sequenced by immunoSEQ multiplex PCR; TCRdb stores in-frame clones only, minus some. Of about 1 million clones in the sample, around 74% were seen once. The specimen was memory CD4+ T cells sorted from blood. Subset here: CD45RA-negative fraction. The receptor comes from a young man in good health.

Here the CDR3 reads CASSLGPTGDLGGYTF. The CDR3 bases are TGTGCCAGCAGCTTGGGGCCGACAGGAGACCTTGGTGGCTACACCTTC. V gene TRBV7-2 combines with J gene TRBJ1-2; perhaps TRBD1 as D (6 bases). CDR3 length: 16 amino acids. V was clipped by 3 bases and J by 7 bases, with 21 bases between them. Germline CDR1 reads SGHTA; CDR2 reads FQGNSA.